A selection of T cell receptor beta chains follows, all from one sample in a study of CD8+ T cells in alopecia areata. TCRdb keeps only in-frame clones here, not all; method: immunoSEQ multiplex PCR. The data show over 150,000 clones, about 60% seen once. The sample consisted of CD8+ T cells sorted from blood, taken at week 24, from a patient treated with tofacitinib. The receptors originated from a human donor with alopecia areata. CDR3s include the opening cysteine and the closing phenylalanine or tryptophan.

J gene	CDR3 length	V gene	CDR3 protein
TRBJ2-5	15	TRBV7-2	CASSSRGRGEETQYF
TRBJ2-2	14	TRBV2	CASLTTEGTGELFF
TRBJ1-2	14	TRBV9	CASSVLGQGHGYTF
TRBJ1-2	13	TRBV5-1	CASSLGENYGYTF
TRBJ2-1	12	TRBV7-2	CASSLWTNEQFF
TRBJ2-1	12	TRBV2	CASSEVQPEQFF
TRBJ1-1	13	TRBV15	CATSRDWGLEAFF
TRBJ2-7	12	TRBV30	CATETGPYEQYF
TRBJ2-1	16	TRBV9	CASSFLRTIQYNEQFF
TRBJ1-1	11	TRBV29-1	CSVTDPPEAFF
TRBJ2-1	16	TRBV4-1	CASSHRSWTGDNEQFF
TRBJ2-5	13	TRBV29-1	CSVEQTGGATQYF
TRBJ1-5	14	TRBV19	CASSTSYSNQPQHF
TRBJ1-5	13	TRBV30	CAWSSGGYQPQHF
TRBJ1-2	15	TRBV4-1	CASSQDGWQGGGYTF
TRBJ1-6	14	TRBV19	CASSRDRVRSPLHF
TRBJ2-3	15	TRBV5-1	CASSFGGRMVDTQYF
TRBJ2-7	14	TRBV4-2	CASSQSSGGYEQYF
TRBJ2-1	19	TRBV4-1	CASSQDPGGPISSYNEQFF
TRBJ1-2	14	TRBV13	CASSTRTQHYGYTF
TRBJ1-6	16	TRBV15	CATSRESKQGGSPLHF
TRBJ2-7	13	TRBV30	CAWIRDSSYEQYF
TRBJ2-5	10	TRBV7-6	CASSGETQYF
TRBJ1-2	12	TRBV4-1	CASSQGRYGYTF
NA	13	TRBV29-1	CSVAGETSYEQYF
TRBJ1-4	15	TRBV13	CASSPRQGPHEKLFF
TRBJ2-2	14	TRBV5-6	CASSLAGTTGELFF
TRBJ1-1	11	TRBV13	CASSLGTEAFF
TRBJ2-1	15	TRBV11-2	CASSLLAGAIDEQFF
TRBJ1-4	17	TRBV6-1	CASSAGAAYRTNEKLFF
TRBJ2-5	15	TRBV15	CATSRKGGGEETQYF
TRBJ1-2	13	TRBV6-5	CASSAGLVGGYTF
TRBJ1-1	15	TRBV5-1	CASSFRVFMNTEAFF
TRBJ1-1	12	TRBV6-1	CAGGEANTEAFF
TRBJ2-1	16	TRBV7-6	CASSPTGQGARNEQFF
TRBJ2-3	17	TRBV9	CASSVRGPTTGTDTQYF
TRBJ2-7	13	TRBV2	CASTGLDTHEQYF
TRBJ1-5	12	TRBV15	CATREGAQPQHF
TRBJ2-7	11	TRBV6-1	CASSDPYEQYF
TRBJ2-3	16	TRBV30	CAWSVLLARPTDTQYF
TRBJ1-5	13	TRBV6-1	CASSEWTNQPQHF
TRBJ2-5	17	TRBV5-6	CAKKRRDRTMGQETQYF
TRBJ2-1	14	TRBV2	CASVGGGSYNEQFF
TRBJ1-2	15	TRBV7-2	CASSLVDGRDYGYTF
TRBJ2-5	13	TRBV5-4	CASSQWGEQTQYF
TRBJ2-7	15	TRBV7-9	CASSSSDGLHYEQYF
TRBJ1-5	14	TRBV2	CASSEGAQNQPQHF
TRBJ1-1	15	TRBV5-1	CASSPNWGMNTEAFF
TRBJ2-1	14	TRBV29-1	CSVDGQRTPGEQFF
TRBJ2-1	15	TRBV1	CTSSQIRDSYNEQFF
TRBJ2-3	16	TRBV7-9	CASSPRWGPDTDTQYF
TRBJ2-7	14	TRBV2	CASSGGGVSYEQYF
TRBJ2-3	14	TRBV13	CASSLRDWADTQYF
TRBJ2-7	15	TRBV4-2	CASSQSGTGSYEQYF
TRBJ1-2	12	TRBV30	CAWIPGGGGYTF
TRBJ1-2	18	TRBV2	CASSGDLGRADLFGGYTF
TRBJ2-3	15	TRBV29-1	CSVLESFTSTDTQYF
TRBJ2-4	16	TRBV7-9	CASSPRTGHTKNIQYF
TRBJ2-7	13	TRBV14	CASSQVENYEQYF